One and the same sample provided the 8 T cell receptor beta chains below, sequenced in a study of CD8+CD57+ T cells in acquired aplastic anemia. The use of genomic DNA as template underpinned the TCR beta VDJ and CDR3 profiling. One entry per CDR3 protein, called by TCRdb with MiXCR from the reads. The sample lists under 200,000 distinct CDR3 sequences, about 45% seen once, with 3.2% in the top ten. Patients picked for sequencing had shown CD8+CD57+ cell expansion detected by flow cytometry. Sequenced input: sorted CD4+, CD8+, or CD8+CD57+ T cells (not recorded which) from PBMCs. The receptors were gathered from a human donor with aplastic anemia.

J is TRBJ1-6 and V is TRBV4-2; no definite D call. The V end was cut by 4 bases, the J end by 9 bases, with 13 bases between. Looked up from germline, CDR1 is LGHNA and CDR2 is YNFKEQ. The CDR3 covers 14 residues. The CDR3 DNA sequence: TGTGCCAGCAGCCGATCTGTTTACGTTTCACCCCTCCACTTT. Its protein product is CASSRSVYVSPLHF.

The chain links TRBV4-2 to TRBJ2-1, with D maybe TRBD2 (7 bases). Germline loops: CDR1 LGHNA, CDR2 YNFKEQ. Trimming stripped 0 bases from V and 8 bases from J, with 11 bases between. The CDR3 sequence is 14 residues long. In DNA, the CDR3 is TGTGCCAGCAGCCAAGAAAGGGGGGGGCATGAGCAGTTCTTC. This codes for CASSQERGGHEQFF.

This chain connects TRBV4-2 to TRBJ1-3, with unresolved D. The germline V and J ends were trimmed by 0 bases and 2 bases, with 11 bases remaining between them. The germline V gene encodes CDR1 LGHNA and CDR2 YNFKEQ. This CDR3 is built from 16 residues. The CDR3 loop is CASSQDWSNPGNTIYF. In nucleotides, the CDR3 is TGTGCCAGCAGCCAAGATTGGAGCAACCCTGGAAACACCATATATTTT.

The rearrangement links TRBV29-1 to TRBJ1-5; TRBD1 matches 8 bases. V dropped 5 bases and J dropped 4; count of bases not matched to a gene: 4. The CDR3 is made up of 13 amino acids. Germline V gene data show CDR1 as SQVTM and CDR2 as ANQGSEA. CDR3 in DNA: TGCAGCGTTATAGGACAGGGAAATCAGCCCCAGCATTTT. Amino acid sequence: CSVIGQGNQPQHF.

The chain couples TRBV19 to TRBJ1-4; TRBD1 aligns across 7 bases. After removal of 5 bases from V and 8 bases from J, the junction contained 8 bases not matched to a gene. This CDR3 comprises 14 residues. Germline V gene data show CDR1 as LNHDA and CDR2 as SQIVND (reference sequence). In DNA, the CDR3 is TGTGCCAGTAGTCCTAAGGGGGCGCGGGAAAAACTGTTTTTT. It specifies CASSPKGAREKLFF.

This clonotype was detected many times. The DNA of the CDR3 is TGCGCCAGCAGCCTCGTAGCGGGGGGCTTCACAGATACGCAGTATTTT. Protein product: CASSLVAGGFTDTQYF. This chain joins TRBV5-1 and TRBJ2-3, with 10 nucleotides matching TRBD2. CDR1 and CDR2 (germline): SGHRS, YFSETQ. This CDR3 spans 16 amino acids. The V gene end was trimmed by 4 bases and the J gene end by 2 bases; junction bases not matched to a gene: 7. Based on the CDR3 plus reference TRBV5-1 and TRBJ2-3, the full variable domain is KAGVTQTPRYLIKTRGQQVTLSCSPISGHRSVSWYQQTPGQGLQFLFEYFSETQRNKGNFPGRFSGRQFSNSRSEMNVSTLELGDSALYLCASSLVAGGFTDTQYFGPGTRLTVL.

This clonotype has a count of ten or more. V gene TRBV7-9 combines with J gene TRBJ2-7; D possibly corresponds to TRBD1 (6 bases). Germline lookup yields CDR1 SEHNR and CDR2 FQNEAQ (reference sequence). Trimming shortened V by 2 bases and J by 1 base, and 15 bases separated the two germline ends. This CDR3 has 16 residues. CDR3 loop: CASSLILGQGSYEQYV. Written as DNA, the CDR3 is TGTGCCAGCAGCTTAATTCTCGGTCAGGGGTCCTACGAGCAGTACGTC.

Ten or more counts support this clonotype. The rearrangement links TRBV20-1 to TRBJ1-4; D not resolved. V was pared by 1 base and J by 8 bases, with 5 bases between. The CDR3 covers 11 residues. Germline CDR1 reads DFQATT; CDR2 reads SNEGSKA (reference sequence). CDR3 protein: CSARVREKLFF. The CDR3 DNA sequence: TGCAGTGCTAGAGTGCGAGAAAAACTGTTTTTT.